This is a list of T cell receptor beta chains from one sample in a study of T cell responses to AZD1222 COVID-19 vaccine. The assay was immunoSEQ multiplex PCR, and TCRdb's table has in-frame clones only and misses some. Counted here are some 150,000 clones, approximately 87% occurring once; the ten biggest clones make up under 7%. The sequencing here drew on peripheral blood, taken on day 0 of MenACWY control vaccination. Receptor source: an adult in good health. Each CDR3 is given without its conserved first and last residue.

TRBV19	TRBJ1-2	ASSIDETGTDINGYT
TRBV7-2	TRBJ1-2	ASSLAMGSPYGYT
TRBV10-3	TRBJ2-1	AISTSESSYNEQF
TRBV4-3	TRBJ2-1	ASSQDRASYNEQF
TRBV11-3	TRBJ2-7	ASSGLYEQY
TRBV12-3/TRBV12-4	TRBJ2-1	ASSLRRRNEQF
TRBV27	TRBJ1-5	ASSFKWDRGYSNQPQH
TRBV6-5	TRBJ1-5	ASSSQGQIISTQH
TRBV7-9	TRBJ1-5	ASSLGAGFNQPQH
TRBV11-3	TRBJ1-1	ASRGSGNTEAF
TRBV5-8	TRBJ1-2	ASSRGRFPQNYGYT
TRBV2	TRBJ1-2	ASSRDSNYGYT
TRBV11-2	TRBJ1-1	ASSLLAGTEAF
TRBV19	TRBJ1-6	ASRRLGSDNSPLH
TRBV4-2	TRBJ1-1	ASSLEGAGTTAF
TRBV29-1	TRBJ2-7	SVGLAGIPEQY
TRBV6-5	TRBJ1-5	ASIMGQGRPQH
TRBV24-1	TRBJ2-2	ATSDWTSELRGELF
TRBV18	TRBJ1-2	ASSPEGQAGGYT
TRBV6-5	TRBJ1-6	ASRPDRGKNSPLH
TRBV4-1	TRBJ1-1	ASSPLGPRSTEAF
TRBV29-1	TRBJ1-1	SVLQGPVNTEAF
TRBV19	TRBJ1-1	ASSITANTEAF
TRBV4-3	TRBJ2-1	ASSQESPLAGGPNEQF